This T cell receptor beta chain was profiled in a study of CD8 T cells in Susac syndrome. Per the germline V gene, CDR1 is SQVTM and CDR2 is ANQGSEA. This CDR3 region has 13 residues. The V end lost 5 bases, the J end lost 2 bases, and 7 bases lay between the germline ends. When the RNA was reverse transcribed, random hexamers were used with an input of roughly 0.45 to 1 ug. One entry per CDR3 protein, called by TCRdb with MiXCR from the immunoSEQ multiplex PCR reads. The repertoire holds under 300,000 distinct CDR3 sequences, with 90% to 96% as singletons. This sequence joins TRBV29-1 and TRBJ2-6; D is ambiguous. This receptor was identified in a human donor with Susac syndrome. The source material was CD4+ T cells from PBMCs. This CDR3 reads CSVPAPGANVLTF. CDR3 in DNA: TGCAGCGTTCCAGCTCCTGGGGCCAACGTCCTGACTTTC.